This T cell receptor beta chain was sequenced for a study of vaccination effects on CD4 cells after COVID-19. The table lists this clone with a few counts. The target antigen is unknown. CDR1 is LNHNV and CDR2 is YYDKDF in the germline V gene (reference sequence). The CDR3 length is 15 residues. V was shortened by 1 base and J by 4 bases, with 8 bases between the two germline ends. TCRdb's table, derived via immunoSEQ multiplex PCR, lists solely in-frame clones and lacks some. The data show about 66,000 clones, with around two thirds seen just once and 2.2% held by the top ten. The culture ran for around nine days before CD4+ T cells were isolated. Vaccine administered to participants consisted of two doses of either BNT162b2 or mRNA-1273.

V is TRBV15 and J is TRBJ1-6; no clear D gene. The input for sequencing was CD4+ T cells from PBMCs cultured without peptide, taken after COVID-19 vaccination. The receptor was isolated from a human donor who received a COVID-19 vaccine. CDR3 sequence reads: CATSRGVSYNSPLHF. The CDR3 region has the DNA TGTGCCACCAGCAGAGGGGTCAGTTATAATTCACCCCTCCACTTT.